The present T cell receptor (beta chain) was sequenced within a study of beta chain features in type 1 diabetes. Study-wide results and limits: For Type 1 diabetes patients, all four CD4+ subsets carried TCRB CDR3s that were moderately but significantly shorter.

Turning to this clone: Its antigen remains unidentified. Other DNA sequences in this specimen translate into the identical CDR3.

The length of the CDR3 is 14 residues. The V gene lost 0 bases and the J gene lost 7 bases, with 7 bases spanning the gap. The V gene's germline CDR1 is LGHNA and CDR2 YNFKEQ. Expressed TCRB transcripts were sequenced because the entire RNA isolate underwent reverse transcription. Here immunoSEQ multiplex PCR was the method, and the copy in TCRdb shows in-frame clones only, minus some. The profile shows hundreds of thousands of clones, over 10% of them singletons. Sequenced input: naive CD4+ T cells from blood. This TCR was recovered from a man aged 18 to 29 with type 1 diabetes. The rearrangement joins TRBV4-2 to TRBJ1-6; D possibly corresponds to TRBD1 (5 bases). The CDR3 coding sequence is TGTGCCAGCAGCCAAGAAACAGGCAATTCACCCCTCCACTTT. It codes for CASSQETGNSPLHF.